This T cell receptor (beta chain) came from a study of T cells in Graves' hyperthyroidism and ophthalmopathy (dated by TCRdb to between 2018 and 2021). Regarding the complete study: Peripheral blood samples were taken at the time of initial diagnosis, prior to any treatment. To identify distinguishing TCR V-J signatures, a discovery cohort of 90 to 100 patients was used, comprising approximately 40 with Graves' ophthalmopathy and approximately 58 with stable Graves' hyperthyroidism. Prospective prediction of ophthalmopathy was tested in an independent validation cohort consisting of 18 hyperthyroidism patients and over 15 patients who later progressed to ophthalmopathy. For training and testing, the approximately 97 patients in the discovery cohort were randomly divided in a 7:3 ratio. In roughly six Graves' hyperthyroidism patients, the study also compared T-cell repertoires from thyroid tissue with T-cell repertoires from blood. After sampling, hyperthyroidism patients received methimazole starting at 30 mg daily, and ophthalmopathy patients received high-dose intravenous methylprednisolone. The paper reports TCR Vbeta CDR3 sequencing of 135 peripheral blood samples: 43 ophthalmopathy, under 85 hyperthyroidism and around 17 progressor patients. What the work shows at the level of the full study, not this receptor alone: Most expanded thyroid clonotypes (frequency above 0.001) were also detected in blood, a finding suggesting that blood repertoires may reflect thyroid immune responses. Ophthalmopathy was separated from stable hyperthyroidism by a 13 V-J signature model, with around 90% sensitivity and roughly 84% specificity obtained in cross-validation and 80%/75% obtained in testing. Sample size was not statistically predetermined, and investigators were not blinded to group allocation. During validation, the model predicted progression to ophthalmopathy a median of about 5.9 months ahead of onset, with almost 71% sensitivity and about 75% specificity.

Graves' hyperthyroidism was defined as stable when no progression to ophthalmopathy occurred over 18 months of follow-up. Hyperthyroidism patients were newly diagnosed, had a disease duration of under 2 months, and were aged 18 to 65 years. Any patient with an uncontrolled infection, another autoimmune disease, pregnancy or lactation was excluded. Diagnoses relied on clinical symptoms, serum thyroxine and TRAb, thyroid ultrasound and orbital computed tomography. PBMCs were isolated from about 9.1 ml of fresh peripheral blood by Ficoll-Paque density gradient centrifugation. Trizol reagent was used to extract total RNA, and RNA quality was then checked on an Agilent 2100 Bioanalyzer. Unmatched junction bases come to 7, with V trimmed by 3 bases and J by 6 bases. The CDR3 spans 15 residues, from the cysteine through the phenylalanine. The sequence is cut down to CDR3 DNA, 45 bases in frame from base 1. Taken from the germline V gene (reference sequence), the CDR1 and CDR2 loops are SEHNR and FQNEAQ.

TCR beta CDR3 regions were amplified from RNA transcripts. The first round of RT-PCR for the TCR CDR3 was performed with the HTBI primer set and the Qiagen OneStep RT-PCR kit. A second multiplex PCR round built the libraries, followed by size selection and purification. Libraries were sequenced paired-end with 100 bp reads on an Illumina HiSeq2000. As for the authors' bioinformatics: Raw data were processed with SOAPnuke, discarding reads with adapters, uncalled bases, mean Phred below 15, or no exact constant-primer or identifier match. High-quality paired reads were merged with COPE v1.2.5, and unique nucleotide sequences were defined as clonotypes. MiTCR v1.1 was used to align clonotypes to the IMGT TRBV, TRBD and TRBJ reference segments. The analysis was restricted to V-J combinations with a frequency above 0.0001, which together covered about 99% of the repertoires. A TCS score was defined as the ratio of F50 (clonal expansion) to E x V (chaos), with BLOSUM62-based TCRdist applied between CDR3 peptides within each V-J. Welch's t-statistics and random forest reduced around 520 V-J features to fewer than 15, which were used in a naive Bayes classifier (R e1071). TCRdb reanalyzed the raw reads on its own, using fastp at Q25 for trimming and MiXCR for clone calling, and kept in-frame beta chains. Records with the same CDR3 protein are collapsed into one entry carrying the most frequent genes and DNA. The authors' filters were not applied to this entry. In this sample the table shows around 450,000 distinct CDR3 sequences, 15% to 19% of which occur a single time. The top ten clones comprise approximately 7.5% of the sample.

This clonotype occurred many times. This receptor's antigen is unknown. Base-call qualities are not available, and no considerably larger clone is one nucleotide away. The clonotype was recovered from a young woman with Graves' hyperthyroidism. Source material: blood. This chain is built from TRBV7-9 and TRBJ1-5; 8 central nucleotides agree with TRBD1. The bases are TGTGCCAGCAGCTTTTCAGGGGGCTTAGGTCAGCCCCAGCATTTT. This translates into CASSFSGGLGQPQHF. Where the CDR3 stops, the reference TRBV7-9 and TRBJ1-5 genes take over; the full variable domain is DTGVSQNPRHKITKRGQNVTFRCDPISEHNRLYWYRQTLGQGPEFLTYFQNEAQLEKSRLLSDRFSAERPKGSFSTLEIQRTEQGDSAMYLCASSFSGGLGQPQHFGDGTRLSIL.